This T cell receptor beta chain came from a study of cytomegalovirus exposure and HLA in healthy donors. As for the study in general: About 80 million unique TCRs, all from HLA-typed donors, were included in an early release of the data.

It was healthy bone marrow donors who served as donors. The PCR was carried out with 60 Vbeta primers and 13 Jbeta primers. Measured with immunoSEQ multiplex PCR; TCRdb has only the in-frame clones, and not every one. The sample yields about 130,000 clones, roughly 88% seen once. Germline V gene data show CDR1 as SGHRS and CDR2 as YFSETQ. The CDR3 consists of 17 residues. The ends were cut back, 0 bases at V and 2 bases at J, with 14 bases in the middle. The chain couples TRBV5-1 to TRBJ2-2, with a tentative D call TRBD1 (6 bases). The TCR sequence derives from a boy aged 5-17 years in good health and CMV-seronegative. Sequencing was carried out using PBMCs. CDR3 amino acids: CASSLARPGTNTGELFF. The CDR3 DNA is TGCGCCAGCAGCTTGGCGCGGCCAGGGACAAACACCGGGGAGCTGTTTTTT.